Listed here are 12 T cell receptor beta chains from one sample, sequenced in a study of cytotoxic CD8 clonotypes in ibrutinib-treated CLL. The assay was immunoSEQ multiplex PCR, and TCRdb's table has in-frame clones only and misses some. This repertoire shows approximately 210,000 clones, 72% found once; its top ten account for 13%. The input for sequencing was PBMCs, taken after 24 months of ibrutinib treatment. The receptors were gathered from a human donor with chronic lymphocytic leukemia.

V usage is TRBV27 and J usage is TRBJ1-5, with 8 nucleotides matching TRBD1. Trimming at V came to 4 bases and at J to 2 bases, leaving 7 bases not matched to a gene. The CDR3 runs to 16 residues. Germline CDR1 reads MNHEY; CDR2 reads SMNVEV (reference sequence). The CDR3 is CASSWTGRYGNQPQHF. The CDR3 nucleotides read TGTGCCAGCAGTTGGACAGGGCGATATGGCAATCAGCCCCAGCATTTT.

The chain recombines TRBV9 with TRBJ1-2, with 9 bases matching TRBD1. V shed 0 bases, J shed 2 bases, and the junction held 2 bases outside the gene matches. CDR1 SGDLS and CDR2 YYNGEE come from the germline V gene. The CDR3 runs to 15 residues. CDR3 region: CASSVVDRGNYGYTF. CDR3 in DNA: TGTGCCAGCAGCGTAGTGGACAGGGGAAACTATGGCTACACCTTC.

V is TRBV5-1 and J is TRBJ2-3; possibly TRBD2 for D (6 bases). The CDR3 has 15 residues. V dropped 0 bases and J dropped 2 bases, with 10 bases sitting between them. In germline, CDR1 is SGHRS, CDR2 YFSETQ. CDR3 residues: CASSLAAGFTDTQYF. CDR3 DNA: TGCGCCAGCAGCTTGGCAGCGGGTTTCACAGATACGCAGTATTTT.

This clone was observed once. The rearrangement joins TRBV4-2 to TRBJ2-3, with 9 bases lining up with TRBD2. Germline-derived CDR1 and CDR2 are LGHNA and YNFKEQ. The CDR3 is 19 residues long. The V segment lost 0 bases and the J segment 2 bases; nucleotides outside the gene matches: 12. CDR3 region: CASSQDFSGRSLTTDTQYF. The CDR3 DNA follows: TGTGCCAGCAGCCAAGACTTCAGCGGGAGGTCCCTTACCACAGATACGCAGTATTTT.

This chain links TRBV29-1 with TRBJ2-7; TRBD2 agrees at 7 bases. The CDR3 totals 15 residues. Germline CDR1 reads SQVTM; CDR2 reads ANQGSEA. The V gene end was trimmed by 3 bases and the J gene end by 7 bases; junction bases not matched to a gene: 15. The CDR3 spells CSVEGGERDPREQYF. CDR3 sequence (DNA): TGCAGCGTTGAGGGTGGCGAGCGGGATCCTCGGGAGCAGTACTTC.

This chain connects TRBV20-1 to TRBJ1-2; a possible D gene is TRBD1 (5 bases). Trimming shortened V by 6 bases and J by 7 bases, and 9 bases separated the two germline ends. The CDR3 extends over 10 amino acids. CDR1 DFQATT and CDR2 SNEGSKA come from the germline V gene (reference sequence). CDR3 protein: CSATGGGYTF. The CDR3 DNA sequence: TGCAGTGCCACCGGGGGTGGCTACACCTTC.

V and J are TRBV5-1 and TRBJ1-5; the D is unclear. V lost 0 bases and J 9 bases, leaving 13 bases between the germline ends. The CDR3 loop spans 14 amino acids. Looked up from germline, CDR1 is SGHRS and CDR2 is YFSETQ. Here the CDR3 DNA reads TGCGCCAGCAGCTTGGAACCGACCTTGTCGCCCCAGCATTTT. Amino acids: CASSLEPTLSPQHF.

In this sample, this clone turned up once. The chain recombines TRBV4-3 with TRBJ2-7, with 7 bases identical to TRBD1. This CDR3 has 15 residues. V lost 1 base to trimming and J lost 2 bases; unmatched junction nucleotides: 5. The germline CDR1 and CDR2 sequences are LGHNA and YSLEER. The CDR3 sequence is CASSQGGQAAYEQYF. The CDR3 DNA reads TGCGCCAGCAGCCAAGGAGGACAGGCTGCCTACGAGCAGTACTTC.

The rearrangement links TRBV9 to TRBJ1-2, with 9 bases that match TRBD1. The CDR3 has 18 residues. CDR1 is SGDLS and CDR2 is YYNGEE in the germline V gene. The trim removed 3 bases at V and 2 bases at J, leaving 14 bases unmatched. The CDR3 region is CASSAGQGRPTRNYGYTF. The CDR3 nucleotides read TGTGCCAGCAGCGCGGGACAGGGAAGGCCCACCCGAAACTATGGCTACACCTTC.

The gene calls are TRBV7-8 and TRBJ2-7; TRBD2 matches at 8 bases. V dropped 5 bases and J dropped 0; count of bases not matched to a gene: 6. Germline CDR1 reads SGHVS; CDR2 reads FQNEAQ. This CDR3 has 15 amino acids. CDR3 nucleotide sequence: TGTGCCAGCAGCCCTATAGCGGGACCCTCCTACGAGCAGTACTTC. Protein sequence: CASSPIAGPSYEQYF.

This chain joins TRBV5-8 and TRBJ2-3, with TRBD1 identical over 12 bases. V was pared by 4 bases and J by 4 bases, with 10 bases of the junction left unmatched. The CDR3 loop spans 17 amino acids. From germline, CDR1 is SGHTS and CDR2 YDEGEE. CDR3 loop: CASSPGTGGAYPDTQYF. The CDR3 coding sequence is TGTGCCAGCAGCCCCGGGACAGGGGGCGCGTACCCAGATACGCAGTATTTT.

The V gene is TRBV29-1, the J gene TRBJ2-7; no clear D. V gave up 1 base and J gave up 6 bases, with 13 bases separating them. Germline V CDR1 and CDR2: SQVTM, ANQGSEA. The CDR3 extends over 13 amino acids. CDR3 sequence (DNA): TGCAGCGTTGAAGCGGCGGATCCGGGCGAGCAGTACTTC. It encodes CSVEAADPGEQYF.